The T cell receptor (beta chain) described here comes from a study of blood T cell repertoires in COVID-19. Whole-study context: The origin of the acute and convalescent COVID-19 samples was the United States, Italy and Spain. PBMCs, B-cell-depleted T cells, or T cells provided the cDNA or gDNA that made up the material.

Per the original data handling: Estimated nucleated cell counts came from reference gene primer amplification. Clones were read by immunoSEQ multiplex PCR, and TCRdb kept only the in-frame ones, dropping some. D and trimming were read from the DNA, whereas the V and J calls and clone size are those reported in that table. Here the sample spans 150,000 to 200,000 clones, 86% being singletons. The germline gives CDR1 SGHVS, CDR2 FNYEAQ. This CDR3 has 14 residues. After removal of 5 bases from V and 2 bases from J, the junction contained 4 bases not matched to a gene. This receptor was taken from a man between 18 and 35 years old with acute or convalescent COVID-19. Source material: peripheral blood. The chain combines TRBV7-6 with TRBJ2-5, with 8 bases aligning to TRBD2. The chain's CDR3 is CASSPSGGQETQYF. In nucleotides, the CDR3 is TGTGCCAGCAGCCCGAGCGGGGGACAAGAGACCCAGTACTTC.